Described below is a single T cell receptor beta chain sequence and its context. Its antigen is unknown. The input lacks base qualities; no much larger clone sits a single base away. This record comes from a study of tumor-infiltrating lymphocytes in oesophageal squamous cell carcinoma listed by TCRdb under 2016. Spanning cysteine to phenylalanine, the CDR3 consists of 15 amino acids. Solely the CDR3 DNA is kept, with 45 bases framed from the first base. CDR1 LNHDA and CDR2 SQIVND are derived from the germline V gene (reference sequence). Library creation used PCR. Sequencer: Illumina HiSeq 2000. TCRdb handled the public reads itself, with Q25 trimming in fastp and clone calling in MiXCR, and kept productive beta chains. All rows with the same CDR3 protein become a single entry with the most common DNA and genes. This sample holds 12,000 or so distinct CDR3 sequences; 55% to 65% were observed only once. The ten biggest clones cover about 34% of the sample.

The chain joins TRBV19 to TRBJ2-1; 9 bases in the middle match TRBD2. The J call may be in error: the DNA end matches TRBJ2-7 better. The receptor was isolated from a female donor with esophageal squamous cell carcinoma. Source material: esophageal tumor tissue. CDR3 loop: CASRALIAGAYEQYF. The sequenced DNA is TGTGCCAGTAGGGCCCTCATAGCGGGAGCCTACGAGCAGTACTTC.